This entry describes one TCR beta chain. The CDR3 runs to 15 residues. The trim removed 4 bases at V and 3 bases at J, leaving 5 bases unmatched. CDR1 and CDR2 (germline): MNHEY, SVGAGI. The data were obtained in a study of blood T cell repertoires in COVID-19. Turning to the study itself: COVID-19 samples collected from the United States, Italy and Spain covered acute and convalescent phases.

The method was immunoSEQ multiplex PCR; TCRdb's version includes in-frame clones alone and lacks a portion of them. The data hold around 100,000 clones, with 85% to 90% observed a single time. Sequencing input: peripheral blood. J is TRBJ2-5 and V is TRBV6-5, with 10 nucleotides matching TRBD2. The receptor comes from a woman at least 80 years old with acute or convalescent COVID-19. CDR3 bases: TGTGCCAGCAGTTCTCCACTAGCGGGGAAAGAGACCCAGTACTTC. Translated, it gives CASSSPLAGKETQYF.